This paragraph reports one T cell receptor beta chain. Its antigen is not identified. The read finishes 3 residues shy of the CDR3 end, and the germline J gene is used to complete it. This record belongs to a study of T cells in women clearing cervical HPV infection. For the study at large: Controls gave blood once infection was undetectable; cases at lesion identification. HLA type could not be excluded as a confounder. The study's findings and limits: Each sample's T-cell count was unknown, possibly confounding richness. Timing of associations relative to infection is unclear; T-cell subsets were not isolated.

Measured with immunoSEQ multiplex PCR; TCRdb has only the in-frame clones, and not every one. The sample totals roughly 30,000 clones; its top ten clones hold approximately 8.3%. The CDR3 spans 14 residues. Germline CDR1 reads SNHLY; CDR2 reads FYNNEI. V gave up 6 bases and J gave up 3 bases; unmatched junction bases: 4. This chain joins TRBV2 and TRBJ2-7; TRBD1 matches 11 bases. This sequence originates from a woman between 18 and 70 years old with a cervical HPV16 infection that either progressed to CIN3+ or cleared (not recorded which). Sequenced material: blood buffy coat. The covered CDR3 bases are TGTGCCAGCAGCGGACAGGGGGCTAGCTACGAG. Protein sequence: CASSGQGASYE. The whole CDR3 protein reads CASSGQGASYEQYF. Variable domain in full (rest from reference TRBV2 and TRBJ2-7): EPEVTQTPSHQVTQMGQEVILRCVPISNHLYFYWYRQILGQKVEFLVSFYNNEISEKSEIFDDQFSVERPDGSNFTLKIRSTKLEDSAMYFCASSGQGASYEQYFGPGTRLTVT.